This T cell receptor beta chain was obtained from a study of blood T cells in healthy people across ages. A second PCR of about 7 to 12 cycles used a sample-barcoded 5' primer and a J-beta primer mix. TCRdb reanalysed the 5' RACE reads using MiXCR and keeps one entry per CDR3 protein. The sample carries 800,000 or so distinct CDR3 sequences, about half recorded once. Per germline, CDR1 DFQATT and CDR2 SNEGSKA (reference sequence). The CDR3 is 11 amino acids. The V end lost 6 bases, the J end lost 11 bases, and 16 bases lay between the germline ends. Regarding this clonotype: This sequence may be a read error, since a much larger clone differs from it by one base.

The sequencing sample was made of blood. The origin of this receptor is an older man in good health. The chain has TRBV20-1 and TRBJ2-5, with D perhaps assigned TRBD1 or TRBD2 (5 bases each). Here the CDR3 DNA reads TGCAGTGCCACCTGGGGGAATGAGCAGTACTTC. Translation gives CSATWGNEQYF.